The clone carrying this TCR beta chain is medium-sized (0.01 to 0.1%). These data come from a study of metastatic and nonmetastatic thyroid tumors. Study information: Thyroid patients, malignant and benign, had repertoires compared across blood and tumor or nodule tissue.

Every patient underwent thyroid surgery untreated. TCRdb ran MiXCR on the PCR reads. The sample shows tens of thousands of clones, roughly 18% of them seen only once. Sequenced input: adjacent normal tissue. This TCR was recovered from a male donor with papillary thyroid cancer or a benign thyroid nodule (not recorded which). Some clones in this sample may be carry-over from other donors' samples.

CDR3 region: CASSLSAGYALADYGYTF. In nucleotides, the CDR3 is TGTGCCAGCAGTTTATCGGCAGGGTACGCCTTGGCTGACTATGGCTACACCTTC. The chain carries TRBV27 and TRBJ1-2, with D perhaps matching TRBD1 (5 bases). The V gene lost 0 bases and the J gene lost 3 bases, with 20 bases spanning the gap. Germline-derived CDR1 and CDR2 are MNHEY and SMNVEV (reference sequence). The CDR3 is 18 amino acids.